A selection of T cell receptor beta chains follows, all from one sample in a study of T-cell reconstitution after alpha-beta-depleted transplantation in children. MiXCR, run by TCRdb on the PCR reads, gives a single entry per CDR3 protein. The sample lists hundreds of thousands of distinct CDR3 sequences, roughly 16% seen once, with under 30% in the top ten. The specimen comprised PBMCs, mostly from graft donor cells, sampled 360 days after TCRalphabeta/CD19-depleted stem cell transplant. The receptors originated from a boy less than two years old who had a stem cell transplant for Wiskott-Aldrich syndrome, so the T cells may come from the graft donor. Each CDR3 is given with its conserved first and last residue. Each record gives: CDR3 DNA, CDR3 protein, V gene, J gene, clone size, D gene. D genes are given only for firm matches. Only some rows state a clone size, as once, few, many or a class for expanded clones.

cdr3_nt: TGTGCCAGCAGCTGGACTCGTTACGAGCAGTACTTC
cdr3_aa: CASSWTRYEQYF
v_call: TRBV28
j_call: TRBJ2-7
clone_size: few
d_call: NA

cdr3_nt: TGTGCCAGCTCACCACCGGGATGGACCGGCTACGAGCAGTACTTC
cdr3_aa: CASSPPGWTGYEQYF
v_call: TRBV18
j_call: TRBJ2-7
clone_size: few
d_call: NA

cdr3_nt: TGTGCCAGCAGCCAAGTAGCAGGATCGAACACCGGGGAGCTGTTTTTT
cdr3_aa: CASSQVAGSNTGELFF
v_call: TRBV4-2
j_call: TRBJ2-2
clone_size: NA
d_call: NA

cdr3_nt: TGCAGTGCCGACGGAGCGGGAGGGCCTGGAGAGACCCAGTACTTC
cdr3_aa: CSADGAGGPGETQYF
v_call: TRBV20-1
j_call: TRBJ2-5
clone_size: few
d_call: TRBD2

cdr3_nt: TGTGCCAGCAGAAAAGTGGTGCGGGGGGGCCTGGGAGATACGCAGTATTTT
cdr3_aa: CASRKVVRGGLGDTQYF
v_call: TRBV7-2
j_call: TRBJ2-3
clone_size: few
d_call: TRBD2

cdr3_nt: TGTGCCTGGGGCCCGCCGCAGTATTTT
cdr3_aa: CAWGPPQYF
v_call: TRBV30
j_call: TRBJ2-3
clone_size: NA
d_call: NA

cdr3_nt: TGCAGCGTTGTTGGGCGGACTAGCGGGAGATATGAGACCCAGTACTTC
cdr3_aa: CSVVGRTSGRYETQYF
v_call: TRBV29-1
j_call: TRBJ2-5
clone_size: NA
d_call: TRBD2

cdr3_nt: TGTGCCAGCAGTTTGACAGGGATCTCTGGGGCCAACGTCCTGACTTTC
cdr3_aa: CASSLTGISGANVLTF
v_call: TRBV12-3/TRBV12-4
j_call: TRBJ2-6
clone_size: many
d_call: TRBD1

cdr3_nt: TGTGCCAGCAGCTTAGCACTAGCGGGAATTCCCTACGAGCAGTACTTC
cdr3_aa: CASSLALAGIPYEQYF
v_call: TRBV7-2
j_call: TRBJ2-7
clone_size: few
d_call: TRBD2

cdr3_nt: TGTGCCACCGCGAGACTAGCAGGGTACGAGCAGTACTTC
cdr3_aa: CATARLAGYEQYF
v_call: TRBV15
j_call: TRBJ2-7
clone_size: few
d_call: TRBD2

cdr3_nt: TGTGCCAGCCAGGCTAGCGGGAGATTTGAGCAGTTCTTC
cdr3_aa: CASQASGRFEQFF
v_call: TRBV7-7
j_call: TRBJ2-1
clone_size: many
d_call: TRBD2

cdr3_nt: TGTGCCATCAAAGACACCGACACCCATAAATACAATGAGCAGTTCTTC
cdr3_aa: CAIKDTDTHKYNEQFF
v_call: TRBV10-3
j_call: TRBJ2-1
clone_size: few
d_call: NA

cdr3_nt: TGCAGCGCGGTAGCGGGAGTTAGGAATGAGCAGTTCTTC
cdr3_aa: CSAVAGVRNEQFF
v_call: TRBV29-1
j_call: TRBJ2-1
clone_size: NA
d_call: TRBD2

cdr3_nt: TGCAGTGCTAGACGTCCGGGACAGGGGAGGAATGAGCAGTTCTTC
cdr3_aa: CSARRPGQGRNEQFF
v_call: TRBV20-1
j_call: TRBJ2-1
clone_size: few
d_call: TRBD1

cdr3_nt: TGTGCCACCAATGATTCGGGGACATTCTACGAGCAGTACTTC
cdr3_aa: CATNDSGTFYEQYF
v_call: TRBV24-1
j_call: TRBJ2-7
clone_size: NA
d_call: NA

cdr3_nt: TGCAGTGCTAGAGTACCTAGTTCCCTCTACGAGCAGTACTTC
cdr3_aa: CSARVPSSLYEQYF
v_call: TRBV20-1
j_call: TRBJ2-7
clone_size: few
d_call: NA

cdr3_nt: TGCGCCAGCAGCTTCAAGACAGGGCCCTACGAGCAGTACTTC
cdr3_aa: CASSFKTGPYEQYF
v_call: TRBV5-1
j_call: TRBJ2-7
clone_size: few
d_call: TRBD1

cdr3_nt: TGCGCCAGCAGCCAAGATGGGACTAGAGGAGAGACCCAGCACTTC
cdr3_aa: CASSQDGTRGETQHF
v_call: TRBV4-1
j_call: TRBJ2-5
clone_size: NA
d_call: TRBD2

cdr3_nt: TGTGCCAGCAGTTTCAGGCACGGTAATGAAAAACTGTTTTTT
cdr3_aa: CASSFRHGNEKLFF
v_call: TRBV12-3/TRBV12-4
j_call: TRBJ1-4
clone_size: NA
d_call: NA

cdr3_nt: TGTGCCAGCAGTTTTCTCGCGAATGAAAAACTGTTTTTT
cdr3_aa: CASSFLANEKLFF
v_call: TRBV28
j_call: TRBJ1-4
clone_size: many
d_call: NA

cdr3_nt: TGTGCCAGCAGTTACTCGAGGGCTGGGGCCAACGTCCTGACTTTC
cdr3_aa: CASSYSRAGANVLTF
v_call: TRBV6-2/TRBV6-3
j_call: TRBJ2-6
clone_size: NA
d_call: NA

cdr3_nt: TGTGCCAGCAGTTTGGAAAGGGCCTACGAGCAGTACTTC
cdr3_aa: CASSLERAYEQYF
v_call: TRBV12-3/TRBV12-4
j_call: TRBJ2-7
clone_size: NA
d_call: NA

cdr3_nt: TGTGCCATCTCCCGGACAGGGGTAGAGACCCAGTACTTC
cdr3_aa: CAISRTGVETQYF
v_call: TRBV10-3
j_call: TRBJ2-5
clone_size: NA
d_call: TRBD1

cdr3_nt: TGTGCCAGCAGTTACCAAGGCTATGCGGACAGTAACGAGCAGTACTTC
cdr3_aa: CASSYQGYADSNEQYF
v_call: TRBV6-5
j_call: TRBJ2-7
clone_size: few
d_call: NA

cdr3_nt: TGTGCCAGCAGTGAAGGCAGGAGAGGGGAAAAACTGTTTTTT
cdr3_aa: CASSEGRRGEKLFF
v_call: TRBV2
j_call: TRBJ1-4
clone_size: NA
d_call: NA

cdr3_nt: TGTGCCAGCAGCTTAGCTCCGGGACAGGGAGGCACAGATACGCAGTATTTT
cdr3_aa: CASSLAPGQGGTDTQYF
v_call: TRBV7-9
j_call: TRBJ2-3
clone_size: NA
d_call: TRBD1